A selection of T cell receptor beta chains follows, all from one sample in a study of blood T cell repertoires in COVID-19. The protocol was immunoSEQ multiplex PCR, while the TCRdb copy is restricted to in-frame clones and leaves out a portion. This table has under 350,000 clones, about 86% appearing once. The specimen sequenced was PBMCs or T cells enriched from blood (not recorded which). The receptors stem from a woman aged 40 to 50 with acute COVID-19. CDR3s include the opening cysteine and the closing phenylalanine or tryptophan. Fields, in order: clone size, D gene, J gene, V gene, CDR3 protein, CDR3 DNA. The D gene is left open where the match is weak. Not every row has a clone size; where given, it reads once, few, many or a size class.

size: .
D: .
J: TRBJ1-1
V: TRBV20-1
CDR3: CSARVGVAFF
DNA: TGCAGTGCTAGAGTCGGGGTAGCTTTCTTT

size: .
D: .
J: TRBJ1-5
V: TRBV2
CDR3: CASSKQGWGSNQPQHF
DNA: TGTGCCAGCAGTAAGCAGGGGTGGGGGAGCAATCAGCCCCAGCATTTT

size: .
D: TRBD2
J: TRBJ2-1
V: TRBV4-2
CDR3: CASSQSLAENNEQFF
DNA: TGTGCCAGCAGCCAGTCACTAGCGGAGAACAATGAGCAGTTCTTC

size: .
D: .
J: TRBJ2-5
V: TRBV4-3
CDR3: CASSQDQGQETQYF
DNA: TGCGCCAGCAGCCAAGATCAGGGGCAAGAGACCCAGTACTTC

size: .
D: TRBD1
J: TRBJ1-1
V: TRBV29-1
CDR3: CSVPSQGRGNTEAFF
DNA: TGCAGCGTCCCCTCACAGGGGCGGGGGAACACTGAAGCTTTCTTT

size: few
D: TRBD2
J: TRBJ2-5
V: TRBV5-4
CDR3: CASSLGSGTGETQYF
DNA: TGTGCCAGCAGCTTGGGTAGCGGGACGGGAGAGACCCAGTACTTC

size: .
D: .
J: TRBJ1-4
V: TRBV7-6
CDR3: CASSLVGGETEKLFF
DNA: TGTGCCAGCAGCTTAGTGGGCGGGGAAACTGAAAAACTGTTTTTT

size: .
D: TRBD2
J: TRBJ2-7
V: TRBV7-9
CDR3: CASSLHRTSGSYEQYF
DNA: TGTGCCAGCAGCCTACATCGTACTAGCGGGAGCTACGAGCAGTACTTC

size: .
D: .
J: TRBJ1-2
V: TRBV6-6
CDR3: CASSQDRIYGYTF
DNA: TGTGCCAGCAGCCAGGACAGAATCTATGGCTACACCTTC

size: .
D: TRBD2
J: TRBJ2-3
V: TRBV7-3
CDR3: CASSLPLAGAVTDTQYF
DNA: TGTGCCAGCAGCTTACCCCTAGCGGGAGCTGTCACAGATACGCAGTATTTT

size: .
D: TRBD1
J: TRBJ2-7
V: TRBV5-4
CDR3: CASSTGTGPYEQYF
DNA: TGTGCCAGCAGCACCGGGACAGGTCCCTACGAGCAGTACTTC

size: .
D: .
J: TRBJ2-1
V: TRBV3-1/TRBV3-2
CDR3: CASSHGGPNEQFF
DNA: TGTGCCAGCAGCCACGGCGGCCCCAATGAGCAGTTCTTC

size: .
D: TRBD2
J: TRBJ2-3
V: TRBV27
CDR3: CASSGRLAGTPDTQYF
DNA: TGTGCCAGCAGTGGGAGACTAGCGGGAACACCAGATACGCAGTATTTT

size: .
D: .
J: TRBJ2-3
V: TRBV7-9
CDR3: CASSLGGSGLDTQYF
DNA: TGTGCCAGCAGCTTAGGTGGCAGCGGATTAGATACGCAGTATTTT